The T cell receptor beta chain under discussion was sequenced for a study of blood T cell repertoires in COVID-19. In the study overall: From T cells, B-cell-depleted T cells, or PBMCs came the material, which was cDNA or gDNA.

Clinical history as reported by participants underpinned cohort assignment. The study recruited exposed participants who had met a COVID-19 case within 2 weeks before entry. Remarks on this clone: This sample also contains other DNA sequences that code for the same CDR3.

Original processing notes: Reference gene primers were amplified, and this amplification served to estimate nucleated cell counts. Generated by immunoSEQ multiplex PCR, the TCRdb table keeps only in-frame clones and is missing some. Clone size and the V and J calls come from that table; the DNA yielded D and trimming. The table includes 250,000 to 300,000 clones, roughly 80% detected once. The receptor was isolated from a man between 40 and 49 years old who had been exposed to COVID-19. Sequencing was done on a sample of PBMCs or T cells enriched from blood (not recorded which).

In DNA, the CDR3 is TGTGCCAGTAGTATAGGGTCCGGGAAAGAGACCCAGTACTTC. Translating gives CASSIGSGKETQYF. This rearrangement joins TRBV19 to TRBJ2-5; tentative D call: TRBD2 (5 bases). V lost 1 base and J 3 bases, leaving 9 bases between the germline ends. The CDR3 sequence is 14 residues long. From germline, CDR1 is LNHDA and CDR2 SQIVND (reference sequence).